One sample yielded the 30 T cell receptor beta chains listed below, sequenced in a study of regulatory T cells in long-lasting Graves disease (dated by TCRdb to about 2021). Library creation used multiplex PCR. Sequencing instrument: Illumina HiSeq 4000. CDR3 regions were amplified by Arm-PCR with iRepertoire HTBI primers to construct TCR beta libraries. TCRdb trimmed public reads at Q25 via fastp, called clones via MiXCR and kept in-frame beta chains. Identical CDR3 proteins give one entry, which carries the most common genes and DNA. Within this sample are hundreds of thousands of distinct CDR3 sequences, with about 12% of them counted one time only. Of the sample, roughly 8.9% falls within the top ten clones. Sample time point, as interpreted from the label and publication: newly diagnosed GD, antithyroid drugs for less than 3 months. RNA was extracted from PBMCs in TRIzol for both TCR sequencing and RNA sequencing.

These data also formed part of another study, on T cells in Graves' hyperthyroidism and ophthalmopathy.

The material was peripheral blood mononuclear cells (PBMCs), obtained at new diagnosis, from a patient treated with antithyroid drugs. These TCRs come from a woman aged 25 to 39 with Graves disease. Donor details come from another sample of the same person, matched by shared clones.

In its sample, this clonotype was seen many times. The V gene is TRBV10-2, the J gene TRBJ2-3; perhaps TRBD2 as D (5 bases). The CDR3 is 12 residues long. The germline gives CDR1 WSHSY, CDR2 SAAADI. Trimming removed 4 bases from V and 6 bases from J, with 8 bases in between. Here the CDR3 reads CASSVQRDTQYF. DNA for the CDR3: TGCGCCAGCAGTGTCCAGCGGGATACGCAGTATTTT.

This clonotype was counted many times. The rearrangement links TRBV2 to TRBJ2-2; D assignment may be TRBD1 or TRBD2 (5 bases each). This CDR3 region has 15 residues. With 5 bases removed from V and 5 bases from J, the gap between germline ends came to 15 bases. The germline V gene has CDR1 SNHLY and CDR2 FYNNEI. CDR3 sequence reads: CASSSGAGITGELFF. CDR3 sequence (DNA): TGTGCCAGCAGTTCCGGGGCAGGGATAACCGGGGAGCTGTTTTTT.

This clonotype was seen ten or more times. This chain joins TRBV20-1 and TRBJ2-1; D is uncertain. Germline CDR1 is DFQATT and CDR2 is SNEGSKA (reference sequence). The V end was cut by 0 bases, the J end by 0 bases, with 18 bases between. This CDR3 spans 18 amino acids. The CDR3 spells CSARDRFKVVSSYNEQFF. The CDR3 DNA follows: TGCAGTGCTAGAGATCGTTTCAAGGTAGTGAGCTCCTACAATGAGCAGTTCTTC.

This clonotype has just a few counts. The V gene is TRBV24-1, the J gene TRBJ1-1; no definite D call. The V end lost 0 bases, the J end lost 8 bases, and 9 bases lay between the germline ends. The CDR3 is made up of 13 amino acids. CDR1 is KGHDR, CDR2 SFDVKD, per germline. CDR3: CATSDLYGGEAFF. CDR3 nucleotide sequence: TGTGCCACCAGTGATTTGTACGGAGGGGAAGCTTTCTTT.

This clonotype was seen a few times. The rearrangement links TRBV25-1 to TRBJ1-2; 8 bases are shared with TRBD1. With 5 bases clipped from V and 4 bases from J, the junction kept 6 bases outside the gene matches. This CDR3 is 14 amino acids long. The germline V gene encodes CDR1 MGHDK and CDR2 SYGVNS. CDR3 sequence: CASSRTGMFYGYTF. Here the CDR3 DNA reads TGTGCCAGCAGTCGGACAGGGATGTTCTATGGCTACACCTTC.

This clonotype was detected many times. The rearrangement joins TRBV11-2 to TRBJ2-2; D gene unclear. Germline CDR1 SGHAT, CDR2 FQNNGV. V shed 5 bases and J shed 0 bases, with 7 bases lying between them. This CDR3 spans 14 amino acids. CDR3 DNA: TGTGCCAGCAGCCAGCCTTCGAACACCGGGGAGCTGTTTTTT. Amino acid sequence: CASSQPSNTGELFF.

There are many counts of this clonotype. The chain combines TRBV12-3 or TRBV12-4 with TRBJ2-1; 14 nucleotides match TRBD2. V was clipped by 6 bases and J by 5 bases; unmatched bases: 3. This CDR3 spans 15 amino acids. CDR3 in DNA: TGTGCCAGCAGCTTGGGACTAGCGGGAGACAATGAGCAGTTCTTC. Encoded protein: CASSLGLAGDNEQFF.

This clonotype was seen a handful of times. The chain couples TRBV20-1 to TRBJ2-7; 10 bases agree with TRBD2. V lost 6 bases and J lost 7; bases outside the gene matches: 6. Germline loops: CDR1 DFQATT, CDR2 SNEGSKA (reference sequence). The CDR3 sequence is 12 residues long. In DNA, the CDR3 is TGCAGTGCAGCTAGCGGGAGTTCAGAGCAGTACTTC. This gives the protein CSAASGSSEQYF.

Ten or more counts support this clonotype. This rearrangement joins TRBV12-3 or TRBV12-4 to TRBJ2-5, with TRBD1 identical over 10 bases. The CDR3 is 14 residues long. The trim removed 2 bases at V and 4 bases at J, leaving 1 base unmatched. For the CDR3, the DNA is TGTGCCAGCAGTTTATGGACAGGGGGAGAGACCCAGTACTTC. This codes for CASSLWTGGETQYF.

As to this clonotype: This may be a read error, as it is one base from a much larger clone. The chain recombines TRBV11-3 with TRBJ1-6; 10 bases line up with TRBD1. Germline assignment: CDR1 SGHNT and CDR2 YENEEA. The junction had 15 bases not matched to a gene; V was cut back by 5 bases and J by 11 bases. The CDR3 length is 17 residues. The CDR3 sequence: CASSLPLVTGGEPPLHF. In DNA, the CDR3 is TGTGCCAGCAGCCTACCTTTAGTGACAGGGGGCGAACCACCCCTCCACTTT. The full variable domain, with the rest looked up from reference TRBV11-3 and TRBJ1-6, is EAGVVQSPRYKIIEKKQPVAFWCNPISGHNTLYWYLQNLGQGPELLIRYENEEAVDDSQLPKDRFSAERLKGVDSTLKIQPAELGDSAVYLCASSLPLVTGGEPPLHFGNGTRLTVT.

This clonotype was counted ten times or more. The chain recombines TRBV19 with TRBJ2-7; 10 bases are shared with TRBD1. Germline CDR1 reads LNHDA; CDR2 reads SQIVND (reference sequence). The CDR3 length is 13 residues. V shed 3 bases and J 6 bases; nucleotides not matched to a gene: 2. The CDR3 nucleotides read TGTGCCAGTAGTATCCGGACAGGGGGCGAGCAGTACTTC. This translates into CASSIRTGGEQYF.

The chain carries TRBV18 and TRBJ2-1; maybe TRBD1 (5 bases). The V gene lost 2 bases and the J gene lost 10 bases, with 15 bases spanning the gap. The CDR3 spans 14 residues. Germline V lookup: CDR1 KGHSH, CDR2 LQKENI. CDR3 coding DNA: TGTGCCAGCTCACCAGGTGCAGGGCCCACGGAGCAGTTCTTC. Encoded protein: CASSPGAGPTEQFF. Full variable domain (remainder filled in from reference TRBV18 and TRBJ2-1): NAGVMQNPRHLVRRRGQEARLRCSPMKGHSHVYWYRQLPEEGLKFMVYLQKENIIDESGMPKERFSAEFPKEGPSILRIQQVVRGDSAAYFCASSPGAGPTEQFFGPGTRLTVL.

The chain joins TRBV19 to TRBJ1-5; D is undetermined. The germline V gene has CDR1 LNHDA and CDR2 SQIVND (reference sequence). This CDR3 contains 17 residues. V was trimmed by 3 bases and J by 0 bases, leaving 15 bases between them. The CDR3 nucleotides are TGTGCCAGTAGTATGGTCCCCCAAACAGTTAGCAATCAGCCCCAGCATTTT. Its translation is CASSMVPQTVSNQPQHF.

The J gene is TRBJ2-1, the V gene TRBV27, with TRBD1 matching 8 bases. The V segment lost 7 bases and the J segment 0 bases; nucleotides outside the gene matches: 8. There are 16 residues in the CDR3. The germline gives CDR1 MNHEY, CDR2 SMNVEV (reference sequence). The CDR3 is CASTPGQGSSYNEQFF. CDR3 coding DNA: TGTGCCAGCACCCCTGGACAGGGAAGCTCCTACAATGAGCAGTTCTTC.

In its sample, this clonotype was seen a few times. J is TRBJ2-1 and V is TRBV5-5, with TRBD2 matching over 9 bases. The CDR3 is made up of 13 amino acids. The germline CDR1 and CDR2 sequences are SGHKS and YYEKEE (reference sequence). V lost 0 bases to trimming and J lost 15 bases; unmatched junction nucleotides: 7. The CDR3 here is CASSLVREGVGFF. Here the CDR3 DNA reads TGTGCCAGCAGCTTGGTGCGGGAGGGAGTCGGGTTCTTC.

This clonotype was seen repeatedly, ten times or more. The CDR3 nucleotides are TGTGCCAGCCAAGCGGGCCCCTCCTACAATGAGCAGTTCTTC. The encoded protein is CASQAGPSYNEQFF. J is TRBJ2-1 and V is TRBV19, with D possibly matching TRBD2 (6 bases). The CDR3 is 14 residues long. V was clipped by 9 bases and J by 0 bases, with 12 bases between them. The germline CDR1 and CDR2 sequences are LNHDA and SQIVND (reference sequence). Complete variable domain (other parts from reference TRBV19 and TRBJ2-1): DGGITQSPKYLFRKEGQNVTLSCEQNLNHDAMYWYRQDPGQGLRLIYYSQIVNDFQKGDIAEGYSVSREKKESFPLTVTSAQKNPTAFYLCASQAGPSYNEQFFGPGTRLTVL.

This clonotype was seen at least ten times. The chain recombines TRBV2 with TRBJ2-7; 8 nucleotides line up with TRBD1. The germline V gene has CDR1 SNHLY and CDR2 FYNNEI. The CDR3 spans 12 residues. J was trimmed by 3 bases and V by 8 bases; bases with no gene match: 3. CDR3 in DNA: TGTGCCAGCCATACAGGGGGCTACGAGCAGTACTTC. It encodes CASHTGGYEQYF.

This clonotype was recorded at least ten times. CDR3 DNA sequence: TGTGCCACCAGTGAGCGGACAACCGGGGAGCTGTTTTTT. Translation gives CATSERTTGELFF. The chain combines TRBV24-1 with TRBJ2-2; possible D gene TRBD1, 5 bases. CDR1 and CDR2 (germline): KGHDR, SFDVKD. This CDR3 is 13 amino acids long. Trimming took off 4 bases at V and 5 bases at J, with 7 bases between the two ends.

In its sample, this clonotype was seen many times. The gene calls are TRBV19 and TRBJ2-7, with 7 bases lining up with TRBD1. Germline V gene data show CDR1 as LNHDA and CDR2 as SQIVND (reference sequence). The CDR3 is 14 amino acids. The junction had 5 bases not matched to a gene; V was cut back by 4 bases and J by 2 bases. In nucleotides, the CDR3 is TGTGCCAGTAGTACTGACAGGGTCCCCTACGAGCAGTACTTC. Protein product: CASSTDRVPYEQYF. The variable domain in full, completed from reference TRBV19 and TRBJ2-7, reads DGGITQSPKYLFRKEGQNVTLSCEQNLNHDAMYWYRQDPGQGLRLIYYSQIVNDFQKGDIAEGYSVSREKKESFPLTVTSAQKNPTAFYLCASSTDRVPYEQYFGPGTRLTVT.

About this clonotype: Germline and junction disagree at one end, which may indicate a read error. The V gene is TRBV28, the J gene TRBJ1-1; perhaps TRBD1 as D (5 bases). Germline CDR1 MDHEN, CDR2 SYDVKM. The CDR3 contains 14 residues. The CDR3 coding sequence is TGTGCCAACAGTTTACTAGGGACCTACACTGAAGCTTTCTTT. Translating it yields CANSLLGTYTEAFF.

In this sample, this clonotype turned up a few times. The chain is built from TRBV7-6 and TRBJ1-1; D remains ambiguous. The CDR3 is 13 residues long. Per the germline V gene, CDR1 is SGHVS and CDR2 is FNYEAQ. Trimming pared 4 bases from V and 4 bases from J, leaving 10 bases between. CDR3 sequence: CASSSKPGTEAFF. CDR3 bases: TGTGCCAGCAGCTCAAAACCGGGCACTGAAGCTTTCTTT.

This chain links TRBV16 with TRBJ2-1; no reliable D call. The CDR3 spans 15 residues. Trimming left V 1 base short and J 0 bases short, with 7 bases between. Germline V CDR1 and CDR2: KGHSY, FQNENV. Here the CDR3 DNA reads TGTGCCAGCAGCCAATTGCTGGGCTCCTACAATGAGCAGTTCTTC. Its protein is CASSQLLGSYNEQFF.

This clonotype occurred many times. This chain uses TRBV28 with TRBJ1-1; 7 bases agree with TRBD1. Germline V gene lookup returns CDR1 MDHEN and CDR2 SYDVKM. V shed 6 bases, J shed 0 bases, and the junction held 7 bases outside the gene matches. This CDR3 has 15 amino acids. CDR3: CASRSGTVMNTEAFF. In DNA, the CDR3 is TGTGCCAGCAGATCCGGGACAGTCATGAACACTGAAGCTTTCTTT.

This clonotype was counted at least ten times. Written as DNA, the CDR3 is TGTGCCAGCAGCCAAGACAGGGGGCGGTACACCGGGGAGCTGTTTTTT. Its translation: CASSQDRGRYTGELFF. The V and J genes are TRBV3-1 and TRBJ2-2; 8 nucleotides match TRBD1. CDR3 size: 16 residues. Germline assignment: CDR1 LGHDT and CDR2 YNNKEL (reference sequence). The ends lost 0 bases at V and 3 bases at J; junction bases unmatched: 3. Looking up the rest from reference TRBV3-1 and TRBJ2-2 gives the full variable domain: DTAVSQTPKYLVTQMGNDKSIKCEQNLGHDTMYWYKQDSKKFLKIMFSYNNKELIINETVPNRFSPKSPDKAHLNLHINSLELGDSAVYFCASSQDRGRYTGELFFGEGSRLTVL.

This clonotype was recorded a few times. The J gene is TRBJ2-7, the V gene TRBV10-1; 10 bases line up with TRBD1. CDR1 is WNHNN, CDR2 SYGVQD, per germline (reference sequence). The CDR3 sequence is 13 residues long. Unmatched junction bases numbered 9, after V lost 10 bases and J lost 6 bases. The DNA for the CDR3 is TGCGCCACCGCGACAGGGGGCCGGGGCGAGCAGTACTTC. Encoded protein: CATATGGRGEQYF.

V is TRBV5-1 and J is TRBJ2-1, with 8 bases fitting TRBD2. The V gene end was trimmed by 1 base and the J gene end by 6 bases; junction bases not matched to a gene: 9. Germline assignment: CDR1 SGHRS and CDR2 YFSETQ. CDR3 size: 16 residues. CDR3 protein: CASSLLGTSKGNEQFF. CDR3 bases: TGCGCCAGCAGCTTGTTAGGGACTAGTAAAGGCAATGAGCAGTTCTTC.

This clonotype was observed at least ten times. The chain uses TRBV2 and TRBJ2-7; 7 nucleotides line up with TRBD1. The germline CDR1 and CDR2 sequences are SNHLY and FYNNEI. This CDR3 has 14 residues. V shed 7 bases, J shed 4 bases, and the junction held 10 bases outside the gene matches. DNA for the CDR3: TGTGCCAGCAAACCGGGACAGACCGATTACGAGCAGTACTTC. Its protein product is CASKPGQTDYEQYF.

This rearrangement joins TRBV25-1 to TRBJ1-6; a weak D match, TRBD1 (5 bases). The CDR3 contains 13 residues. From germline, CDR1 is MGHDK and CDR2 SYGVNS. Trimming took off 2 bases at V and 13 bases at J, with 12 bases between the two ends. The CDR3 DNA reads as TGTGCCAGCAGTGAACTTAGGGACGGCCCCCTCCACTTT. Amino acids: CASSELRDGPLHF. Combining the CDR3 with reference TRBV25-1 and TRBJ1-6 gives the whole variable domain EADIYQTPRYLVIGTGKKITLECSQTMGHDKMYWYQQDPGMELHLIHYSYGVNSTEKGDLSSESTVSRIRTEHFPLTLESARPSHTSQYLCASSELRDGPLHFGNGTRLTVT.

This chain connects TRBV4-2 to TRBJ1-1; D unresolved. Germline V gene data show CDR1 as LGHNA and CDR2 as YNFKEQ. V was clipped by 4 bases and J by 1 base, with 13 bases between them. This CDR3 is built from 15 residues. CDR3: CASSPIGASNTEAFF. The CDR3, as DNA: TGTGCCAGCAGCCCAATCGGAGCCTCGAACACTGAAGCTTTCTTT.

The V gene is TRBV7-2, the J gene TRBJ1-2; tentative D call: TRBD1 (5 bases). The CDR3 totals 14 residues. Germline CDR1 and CDR2: SGHTA and FQGNSA. The V end lost 5 bases, the J end lost 10 bases, and 20 bases lay between the germline ends. CDR3 bases: TGTGCCAGCAGCCCAAGTTGGGGCGCCGACGACTACACCTTC. This translates into CASSPSWGADDYTF.